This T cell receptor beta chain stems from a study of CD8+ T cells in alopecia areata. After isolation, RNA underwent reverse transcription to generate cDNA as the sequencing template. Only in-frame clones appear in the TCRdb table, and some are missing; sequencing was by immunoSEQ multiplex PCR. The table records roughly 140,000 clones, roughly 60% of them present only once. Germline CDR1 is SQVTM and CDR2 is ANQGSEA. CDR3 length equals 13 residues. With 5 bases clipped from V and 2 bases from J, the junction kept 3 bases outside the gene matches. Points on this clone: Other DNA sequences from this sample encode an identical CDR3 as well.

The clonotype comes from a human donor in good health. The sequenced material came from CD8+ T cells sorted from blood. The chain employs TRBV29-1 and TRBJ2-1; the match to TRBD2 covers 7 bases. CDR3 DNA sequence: TGCAGCGTTACCGGGACTACCTACAATGAGCAGTTCTTC. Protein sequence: CSVTGTTYNEQFF.